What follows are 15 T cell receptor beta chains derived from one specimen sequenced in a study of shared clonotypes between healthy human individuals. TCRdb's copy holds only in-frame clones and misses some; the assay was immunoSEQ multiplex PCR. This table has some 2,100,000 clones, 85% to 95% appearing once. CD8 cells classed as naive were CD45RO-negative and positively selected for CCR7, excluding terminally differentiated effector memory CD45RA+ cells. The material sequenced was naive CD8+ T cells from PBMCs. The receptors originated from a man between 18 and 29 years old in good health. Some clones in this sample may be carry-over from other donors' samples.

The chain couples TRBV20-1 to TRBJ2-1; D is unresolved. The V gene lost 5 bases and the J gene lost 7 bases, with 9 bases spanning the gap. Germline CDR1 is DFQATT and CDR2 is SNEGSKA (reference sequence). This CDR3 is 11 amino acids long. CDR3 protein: CSAPLGNEQFF. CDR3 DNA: TGCAGTGCTCCTTTGGGGAATGAGCAGTTCTTC.

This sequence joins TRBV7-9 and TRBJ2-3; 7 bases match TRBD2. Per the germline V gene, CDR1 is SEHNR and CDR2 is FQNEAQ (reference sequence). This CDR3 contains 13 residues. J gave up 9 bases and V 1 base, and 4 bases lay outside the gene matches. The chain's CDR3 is CASSLVSGPTQYF. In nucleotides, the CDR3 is TGTGCCAGCAGCTTAGTTAGCGGGCCGACGCAGTATTTT.

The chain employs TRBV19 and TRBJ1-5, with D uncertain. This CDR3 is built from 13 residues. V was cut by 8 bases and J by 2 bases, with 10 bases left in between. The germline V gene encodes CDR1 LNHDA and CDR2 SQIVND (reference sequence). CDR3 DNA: TGTGCCAGTGCTCGGGGAGGCAATCAGCCCCAGCATTTT. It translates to CASARGGNQPQHF.

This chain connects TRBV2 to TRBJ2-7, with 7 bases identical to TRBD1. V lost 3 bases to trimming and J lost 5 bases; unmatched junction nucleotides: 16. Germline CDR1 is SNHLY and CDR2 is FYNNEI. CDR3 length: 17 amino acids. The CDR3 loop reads CASSDRRGQGVSHEQYF. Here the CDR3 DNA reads TGTGCCAGCAGTGATAGACGTGGGCAGGGGGTGAGCCACGAGCAGTACTTC.

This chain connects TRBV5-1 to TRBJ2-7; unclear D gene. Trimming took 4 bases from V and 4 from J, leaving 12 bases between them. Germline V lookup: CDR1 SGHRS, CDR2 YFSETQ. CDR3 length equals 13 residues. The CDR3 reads CASSASSRYEQYF. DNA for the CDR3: TGCGCCAGCAGCGCTAGTAGTAGGTACGAGCAGTACTTC.

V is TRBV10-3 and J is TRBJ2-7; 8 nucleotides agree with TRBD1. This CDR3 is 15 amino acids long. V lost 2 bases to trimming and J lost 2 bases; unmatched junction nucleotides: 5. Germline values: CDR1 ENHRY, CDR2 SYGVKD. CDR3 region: CAISELGTGPYEQYF. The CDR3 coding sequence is TGTGCCATCAGTGAGCTTGGGACAGGTCCCTACGAGCAGTACTTC.

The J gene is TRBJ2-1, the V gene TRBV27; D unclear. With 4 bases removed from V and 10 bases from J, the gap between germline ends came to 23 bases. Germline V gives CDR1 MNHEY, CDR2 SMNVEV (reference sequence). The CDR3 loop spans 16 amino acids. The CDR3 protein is CASSSPGAVLLREQFF. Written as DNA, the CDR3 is TGTGCCAGCAGTTCCCCAGGTGCCGTTTTGCTACGCGAGCAGTTCTTC.

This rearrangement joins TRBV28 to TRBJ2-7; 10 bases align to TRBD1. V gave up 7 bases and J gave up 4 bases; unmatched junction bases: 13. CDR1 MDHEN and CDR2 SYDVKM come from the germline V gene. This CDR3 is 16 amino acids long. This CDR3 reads CASNTGHGTGVYEQYF. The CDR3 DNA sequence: TGTGCCAGCAACACTGGACACGGGACAGGGGTTTACGAGCAGTACTTC.

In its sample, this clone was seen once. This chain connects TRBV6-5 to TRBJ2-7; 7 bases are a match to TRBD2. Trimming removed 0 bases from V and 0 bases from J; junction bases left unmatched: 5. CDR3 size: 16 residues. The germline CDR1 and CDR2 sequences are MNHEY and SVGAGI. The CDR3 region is CASSYSGGDLSYEQYF. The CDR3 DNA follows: TGTGCCAGCAGTTACTCTGGGGGGGACCTCTCCTACGAGCAGTACTTC.

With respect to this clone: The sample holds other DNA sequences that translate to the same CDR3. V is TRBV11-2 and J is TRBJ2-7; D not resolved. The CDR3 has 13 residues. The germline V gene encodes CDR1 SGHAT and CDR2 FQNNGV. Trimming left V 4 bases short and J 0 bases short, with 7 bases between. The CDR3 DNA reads TGTGCCAGCAGCTCCGGCAGCTCCTACGAGCAGTACTTC. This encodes CASSSGSSYEQYF.

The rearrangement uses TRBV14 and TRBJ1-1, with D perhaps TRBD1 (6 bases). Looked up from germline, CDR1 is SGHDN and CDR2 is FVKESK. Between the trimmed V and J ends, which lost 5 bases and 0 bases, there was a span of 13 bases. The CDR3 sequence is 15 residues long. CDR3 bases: TGTGCCAGCAGCGGACGACAGGTAATGAACACTGAAGCTTTCTTT. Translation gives CASSGRQVMNTEAFF. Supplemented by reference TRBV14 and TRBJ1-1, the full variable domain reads EAGVTQFPSHSVIEKGQTVTLRCDPISGHDNLYWYRRVMGKEIKFLLHFVKESKQDESGMPNNRFLAERTGGTYSTLKVQPAELEDSGVYFCASSGRQVMNTEAFFGQGTRLTVV.

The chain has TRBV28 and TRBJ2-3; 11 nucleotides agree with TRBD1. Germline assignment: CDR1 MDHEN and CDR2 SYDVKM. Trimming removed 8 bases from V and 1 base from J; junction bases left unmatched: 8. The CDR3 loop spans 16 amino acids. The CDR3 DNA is TGTGCCAGCCTCTTGGAGGGACAGGGGGGCACAGATACGCAGTATTTT. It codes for CASLLEGQGGTDTQYF.

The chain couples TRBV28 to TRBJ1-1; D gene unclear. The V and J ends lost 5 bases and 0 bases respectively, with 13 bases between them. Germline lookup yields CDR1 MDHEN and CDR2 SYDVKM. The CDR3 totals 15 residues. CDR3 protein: CASSTLGFLNTEAFF. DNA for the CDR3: TGTGCCAGCAGTACCTTAGGATTTCTGAACACTGAAGCTTTCTTT.

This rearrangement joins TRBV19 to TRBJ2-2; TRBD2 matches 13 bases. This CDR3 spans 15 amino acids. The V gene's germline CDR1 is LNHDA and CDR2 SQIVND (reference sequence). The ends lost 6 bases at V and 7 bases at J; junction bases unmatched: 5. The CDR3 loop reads CASSRTSGSLGELFF. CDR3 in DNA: TGTGCCAGTAGCAGGACTAGCGGGAGTCTCGGGGAGCTGTTTTTT.

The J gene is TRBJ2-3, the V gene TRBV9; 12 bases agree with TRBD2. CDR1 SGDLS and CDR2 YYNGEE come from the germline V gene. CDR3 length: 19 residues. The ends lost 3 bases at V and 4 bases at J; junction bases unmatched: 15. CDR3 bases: TGTGCCAGCAGCGCCCCCGTTGGGGCTAGCGGGAGGGGGTCAGATACGCAGTATTTT. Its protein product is CASSAPVGASGRGSDTQYF.